This T cell receptor (beta chain) was identified in a study of blood T cells in healthy people across ages. The CDR3 length is 15 residues. Trimming at V came to 8 bases and at J to 4 bases, leaving 12 bases not matched to a gene. CDR1 is SQVTM and CDR2 is ANQGSEA in the germline V gene. Every sample had a minimum of 6.5 million PBMCs isolated. With a J-beta primer mix and a sample-barcoded 5' primer, a second PCR ran 7 to 11 cycles. The template-switch adaptor was a 5' adaptor with 12 random nucleotides. It tagged each cDNA molecule. One entry per CDR3 protein, called by TCRdb with MiXCR from the 5' RACE reads. The sample carries 1.5 million to 2 million distinct CDR3 sequences, around 36% recorded once.

The specimen sequenced was blood. The TCR comes from a woman in her twenties or thirties in good health. The chain recombines TRBV29-1 with TRBJ2-1, with 9 bases fitting TRBD2. The CDR3 nucleotides read TGCAGCCTACCGGGACGAGCGGGGGGTTACAATGAGCAGTTCTTC. Its protein is CSLPGRAGGYNEQFF.